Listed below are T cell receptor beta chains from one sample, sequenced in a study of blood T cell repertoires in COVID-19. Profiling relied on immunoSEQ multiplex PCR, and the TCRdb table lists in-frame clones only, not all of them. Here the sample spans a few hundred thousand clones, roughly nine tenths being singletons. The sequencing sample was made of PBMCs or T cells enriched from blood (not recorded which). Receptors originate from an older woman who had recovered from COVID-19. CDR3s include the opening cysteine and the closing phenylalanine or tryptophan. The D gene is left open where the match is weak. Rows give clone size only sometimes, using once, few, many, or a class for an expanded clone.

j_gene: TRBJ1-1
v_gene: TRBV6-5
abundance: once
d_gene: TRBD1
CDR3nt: TGTGCCAGCAGGAGACAGGGGGCGCGGGAAACTTTCTTT
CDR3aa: CASRRQGARETFF

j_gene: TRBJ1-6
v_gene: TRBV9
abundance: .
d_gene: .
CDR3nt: TGTGCCAGCAGCGTAGGGACACCGTATAATTCACCCCTCCACTTT
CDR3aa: CASSVGTPYNSPLHF

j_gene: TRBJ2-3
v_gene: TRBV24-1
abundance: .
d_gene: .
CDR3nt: TGTGCCACCGCAACTAGCACAGATACGCAGTATTTT
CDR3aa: CATATSTDTQYF

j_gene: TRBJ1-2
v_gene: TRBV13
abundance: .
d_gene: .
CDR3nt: TGTGCCAGCAGCTCGACCGGGACTAACTATGGCTACACCTTC
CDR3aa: CASSSTGTNYGYTF

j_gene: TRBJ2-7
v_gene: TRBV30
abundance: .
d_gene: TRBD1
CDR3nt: TGTGCCTGGAGTGTAGGTGGGACAGGGGTGAACGAGCAGTACTTC
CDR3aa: CAWSVGGTGVNEQYF

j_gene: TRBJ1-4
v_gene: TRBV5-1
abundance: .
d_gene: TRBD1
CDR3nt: TGCGCCAGCAGCTTGGGGGGCGGCCAGGGGGCCCTCAATGAAAAACTGTTTTTT
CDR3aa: CASSLGGGQGALNEKLFF

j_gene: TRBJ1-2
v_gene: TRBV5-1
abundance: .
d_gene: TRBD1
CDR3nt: TGCGCCAGCAGCTTCACCGGGACAGGGTCTGGCTACACCTTC
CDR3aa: CASSFTGTGSGYTF

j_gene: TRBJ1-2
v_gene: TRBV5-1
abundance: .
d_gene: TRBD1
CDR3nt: TGCGCCAGCGCCGGAGAGGACAGGGTCTATGGCTACACCTTC
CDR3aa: CASAGEDRVYGYTF

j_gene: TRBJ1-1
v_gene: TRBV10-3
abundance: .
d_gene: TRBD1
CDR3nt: TGTGCCATCAGGGGACAGGGGAGCACTGAAGCTTTCTTT
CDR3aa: CAIRGQGSTEAFF

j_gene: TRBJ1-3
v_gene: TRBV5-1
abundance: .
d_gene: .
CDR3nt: TGCGCCAGCAGCTTGGGGACACCGAGCTCTGGAAACACCATATATTTT
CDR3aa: CASSLGTPSSGNTIYF

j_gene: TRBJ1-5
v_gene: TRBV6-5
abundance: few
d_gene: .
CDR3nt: TGTGCCAGCGAGTCGGGACATACCAATCAGCCCCAGCATTTT
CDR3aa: CASESGHTNQPQHF

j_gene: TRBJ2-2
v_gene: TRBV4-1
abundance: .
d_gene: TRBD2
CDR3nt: TGCGCCAGCAGCCGATCAGGACTAGCGGGGGGCACCGGGGAGCTGTTTTTT
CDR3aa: CASSRSGLAGGTGELFF

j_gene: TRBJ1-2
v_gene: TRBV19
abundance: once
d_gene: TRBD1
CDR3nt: TGTGCCAGTAGCCCAGGGGGCGGCTACACCTTC
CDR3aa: CASSPGGGYTF

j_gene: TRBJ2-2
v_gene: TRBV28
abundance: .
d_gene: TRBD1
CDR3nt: TGTGCCAGCAGTTTGGGACAGGCCGGGGAGCTGTTTTTT
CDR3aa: CASSLGQAGELFF

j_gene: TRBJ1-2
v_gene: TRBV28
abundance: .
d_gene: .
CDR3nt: TGTGCCAGCAGATCCCGGAGAGACTATGGCTACACCTTC
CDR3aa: CASRSRRDYGYTF

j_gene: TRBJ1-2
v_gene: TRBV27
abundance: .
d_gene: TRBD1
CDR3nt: TGTGCCAGCAGGGGGGGGCTGCAGGGGGCGTCTGGCTACACCTTC
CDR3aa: CASRGGLQGASGYTF